The rows below give T cell receptor beta chains drawn from one sample of a study of PD-1 blockade in classical Hodgkin lymphoma. Sequenced by immunoSEQ multiplex PCR; TCRdb stores in-frame clones only, minus some. The sample records approximately 61,000 clones, 70% to 90% being singletons. Sequenced material: peripheral blood mononuclear cells (PBMCs), taken before the fourth cycle of nivolumab. These receptors were taken from a human donor with classical Hodgkin lymphoma. The CDR3 runs from the conserved cysteine through the conserved F or W. The D gene is left open where the match is weak. The size field is filled for only some rows; it gives once, few, many or a size class.

v_gene	abundance	d_gene	j_gene	CDR3nt	CDR3aa
TRBV5-1	-	-	TRBJ2-7	TGCGCCAGCAGCTCGGTAGGGACTCGCGCAAAGAGCTCCTACGAGCAGTACTTC	CASSSVGTRAKSSYEQYF
TRBV21-1	-	-	TRBJ1-4	TGTGCCAGCAGCCACAACACCGGGACAGGGAAGGGAGGAAATGAAAAACTGTTTTTT	CASSHNTGTGKGGNEKLFF
TRBV27	-	-	TRBJ2-7	TGTGCCAGCAGTCCTAGGGACATCTACGAGCAGTACTTC	CASSPRDIYEQYF
TRBV10-2	-	-	TRBJ1-1	TGCGCCAGCAGTGAGTTCAGGGAGTTTGAAGCTTTCTTT	CASSEFREFEAFF
TRBV5-1	-	-	TRBJ2-5	TGCGCCATCTGGTACCAAGAGACCCAGTACTTC	CAIWYQETQYF
TRBV4-1	-	-	TRBJ2-7	TGCGCCAGCAGCCGAATCCGGGACACTGACTACGAGCAGTACTTC	CASSRIRDTDYEQYF
TRBV7-2	-	-	TRBJ2-2	TGTGCCAGCAGCTTTAAAAACACCGGGGAGCTGTTTTTT	CASSFKNTGELFF
TRBV5-1	-	-	TRBJ1-1	TGCGCCAGCAGCTCGCGAGGAATGAACACTGAAGCTTTCTTT	CASSSRGMNTEAFF
TRBV7-8	-	TRBD2	TRBJ2-3	TGTGCCAGCAGCGCCAGGACTAGCGGGGGGTTAGATACGCAGTATTTT	CASSARTSGGLDTQYF
TRBV30	-	TRBD1	TRBJ1-1	TGTGCCTGGGACAGGGTTGGCACTGAAGCTTTCTTT	CAWDRVGTEAFF
TRBV28	-	TRBD2	TRBJ2-1	TGTGCCAGCAGCGTCCCGGGACTAGCGCTCAATGAGCAGTTCTTC	CASSVPGLALNEQFF
TRBV5-1	-	-	TRBJ2-5	TGCGCCAGCAGCATAGCCTCAGAGACCCAGTACTTC	CASSIASETQYF
TRBV6-6	-	-	TRBJ1-2	TGTGCCAGCAGTTTGGTTGGCTATGGCTACACCTTC	CASSLVGYGYTF
TRBV25-1	-	TRBD1	TRBJ1-1	TGTGCCAGCAGAAACAGGGGTCCTGAAGCTTTCTTT	CASRNRGPEAFF
TRBV5-1	-	-	TRBJ1-3	TGCGCCAGCAGCTCGACAGGAATCTCTGGAAACACCATATATTTT	CASSSTGISGNTIYF
TRBV4-1	-	-	TRBJ2-5	TGCGCCAGCAGCCAAGAGCGGAGGGGCCTGGGGGGTGGAGAGACCCAGTACTTC	CASSQERRGLGGGETQYF
TRBV7-8	-	-	TRBJ2-7	TGTGCCAGCAGCTTGGAGCGTGGGGAGCAGTACTTC	CASSLERGEQYF
TRBV7-9	-	-	TRBJ2-2	TGTGCCAGCAGATCGGCCGGGGGCTCCACCGGGGAGCTGTTTTTT	CASRSAGGSTGELFF
TRBV29-1	-	TRBD2	TRBJ2-3	TGTGGACTAGCAGGTAGCACAGATACGCAGTATTTT	CGLAGSTDTQYF
TRBV5-1	few	-	TRBJ2-7	TGCGCCAGCAGCAGTCAGGGAGACGAGCAGTACTTC	CASSSQGDEQYF
TRBV28	-	-	TRBJ1-2	TGTGCCAGCAGTTTTGGCGCAGCCCTCTATGGCTACACCTTC	CASSFGAALYGYTF
TRBV1	-	-	TRBJ2-1	TGCACCAGCAGCCGGGGGAGGCGGGGGAACACTACAATGGAGCAGTTCTTC	CTSSRGRRGNTTMEQFF
TRBV7-3	-	-	TRBJ2-2	TGTGCCAGCAGCTTAGAATGGGGTTCCGGGGAGCTGTTTTTT	CASSLEWGSGELFF
TRBV6-5	-	-	TRBJ2-7	TGTGCCAGCAGAATCCGGCATCGCTCCTACGAGCAGTACTTC	CASRIRHRSYEQYF
TRBV2	-	TRBD1	TRBJ2-5	TGTGCCAGCTCGGACAGGCAAGAGACCCAGTACTTC	CASSDRQETQYF
TRBV6-4	-	-	TRBJ2-5	TGTGCCAGCAGTGAAACCCCTCAATCCGGGACCCAGTACTTC	CASSETPQSGTQYF
TRBV6-1	-	-	TRBJ1-3	TGTGCCAGCAGTGAGCGGGGAGAACGTTCTGGAAACACCATATATTTT	CASSERGERSGNTIYF
TRBV5-1	-	-	TRBJ2-3	TGCGCCAGCAGCTTGGCAACAGTGACAGATACGCAGTATTTT	CASSLATVTDTQYF
TRBV27	-	TRBD1	TRBJ1-6	TGTGCCAGCAGTTTAAGGGACAGAAGAAATTCACCCCTCCACTTT	CASSLRDRRNSPLHF
TRBV6-6	-	-	TRBJ1-2	TGTGCCAGCCTCGCCAGAGGGGTACTCGACTATGGCTACACCTTC	CASLARGVLDYGYTF
TRBV18	-	TRBD2	TRBJ2-1	TGTGCCAGCTCACCTAGCGGGGGGGAGTACAATGAGCAGTTCTTC	CASSPSGGEYNEQFF
TRBV19	-	-	TRBJ1-1	TGTGCCAGGAAGCAACAGGGAATGAGAGACACTGAAGCTTTCTTT	CARKQQGMRDTEAFF
TRBV5-1	-	-	TRBJ2-2	TGCGCCAGCAGCTTGGGTCAGACTAACACCGGGGAGCTGTTTTTT	CASSLGQTNTGELFF
TRBV5-1	once	-	TRBJ2-7	TGCGCCAGCAGCTTTAAAGGGGCTACCTACGAGCAGTACTTC	CASSFKGATYEQYF
TRBV19	-	-	TRBJ2-5	TGTGCCAGTAGTATAGCGGCAGGGCTAGGGAAAGAGACCCAGTACTTC	CASSIAAGLGKETQYF
TRBV6-5	once	-	TRBJ1-6	TGTGCCAGCAGTTACTCGTTTAGCTCCTATAATTCACCCCTCCACTTT	CASSYSFSSYNSPLHF
TRBV7-9	once	TRBD2	TRBJ2-5	TGTGCCAGCAGCTATAGCGGGGGCTCAGAGACCCAGTACTTC	CASSYSGGSETQYF
TRBV5-1	-	TRBD2	TRBJ2-5	TGCGCCAGCAGCTCCATTACTAGCGGGGGGACGGAAGAGCAGTACTTC	CASSSITSGGTEEQYF
TRBV29-1	-	TRBD1	TRBJ2-7	TGCAGCGTCATACCAAGGGACAGGGAATACGAGCAGTACTTC	CSVIPRDREYEQYF
TRBV28	-	-	TRBJ1-2	TGTGCCAGCAGTTTAAATCAGACGCCCTATGGCTACACCTTC	CASSLNQTPYGYTF
TRBV7-2	-	-	TRBJ1-3	TGTGCCAGCAGATTAGGGCAGGGTGCGGACACCATATATTTT	CASRLGQGADTIYF
TRBV6-5	-	TRBD1	TRBJ2-1	TGTGCCAGCAGTGCTACCGGGACAGCCTACAATGAGCAGTTCTTC	CASSATGTAYNEQFF
TRBV7-6	-	-	TRBJ2-1	TGTGCCAGCAGCTTAGTTACAGGGTACTCCTACAATGAGCAGTTCTTC	CASSLVTGYSYNEQFF
TRBV30	-	TRBD1	TRBJ2-3	TGTGCCTGGAGTGAACAGGGGGCGAGTTTAGGTCCAGATACGCAGTATTTT	CAWSEQGASLGPDTQYF
TRBV19	once	TRBD1	TRBJ1-1	TGTGCCAGTAGTACCCCGGGACAGGGGGCACCTTTCTTT	CASSTPGQGAPFF
TRBV5-4	-	TRBD2	TRBJ2-3	TGTGCCAGCAGCTTGAGCGGGGGAGTGTTTTCAGATACGCAGTATTTT	CASSLSGGVFSDTQYF
TRBV25-1	-	TRBD1	TRBJ2-7	TGTGCCAGCAGCGGACAGGGCCCAAAGCAGTACTTC	CASSGQGPKQYF
TRBV5-1	-	TRBD2	TRBJ2-2	TGCGCCAGCTCCCAAGGGGAGGGCAAGCACACCGGGGAGCTGTTTTTT	CASSQGEGKHTGELFF
TRBV19	-	-	TRBJ1-6	TGTGCCAGTCGAGACTTGTCGTGGGATTCACCCCTCCACTTT	CASRDLSWDSPLHF
TRBV7-9	-	-	TRBJ2-4	TGTGCCAGCAGCTCCCAAAACATTCAGTACTTC	CASSSQNIQYF
TRBV5-1	-	-	TRBJ2-5	TGCGCCAGCAGCTTGGATGGGGGGACCCAGTACTTC	CASSLDGGTQYF
TRBV6-5	few	TRBD1	TRBJ2-7	TGTGCCAGCAGTTACCTTACAGGGGGAGAGCAGTACTTC	CASSYLTGGEQYF
TRBV5-1	-	-	TRBJ2-7	TGCGCCAGCAGCTTGGAACCGAGCTCCTACGAGCAGTACTTC	CASSLEPSSYEQYF
TRBV6-6	-	-	TRBJ1-1	TGTGCCAGCAGTTACTCGACACCGGGAGCGAACACTGAAGCTTTCTTT	CASSYSTPGANTEAFF
TRBV5-1	-	-	TRBJ1-2	TGCGCCAGCAGCTTGGTTGAGGGAGATGGCTACACCTTC	CASSLVEGDGYTF
TRBV6-6	-	-	TRBJ1-2	TGTGCCAGCAGTCCCGGGGCCTCCCTCTATGGCTACACCTTC	CASSPGASLYGYTF
TRBV5-1	-	-	TRBJ1-1	TGCGCCAGCAGCTTTGGCGGGCCCTCTGAAGCTTTCTTT	CASSFGGPSEAFF
TRBV27	-	TRBD2	TRBJ2-2	TGTGCCAGCAGTCCCTCGGGGGGTTTTAGGGAGCTGTTTTTT	CASSPSGGFRELFF